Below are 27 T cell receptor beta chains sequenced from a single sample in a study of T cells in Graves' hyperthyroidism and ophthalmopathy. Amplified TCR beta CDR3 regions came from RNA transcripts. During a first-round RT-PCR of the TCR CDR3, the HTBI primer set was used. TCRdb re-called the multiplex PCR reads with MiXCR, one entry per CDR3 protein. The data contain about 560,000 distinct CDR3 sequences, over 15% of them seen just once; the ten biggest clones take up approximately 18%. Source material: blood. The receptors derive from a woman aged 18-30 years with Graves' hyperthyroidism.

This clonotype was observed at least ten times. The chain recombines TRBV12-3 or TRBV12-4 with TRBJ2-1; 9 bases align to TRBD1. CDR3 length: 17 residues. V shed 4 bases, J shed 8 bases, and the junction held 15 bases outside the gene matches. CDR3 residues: CASSSWSPGQGGYEQFF. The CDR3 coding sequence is TGTGCCAGCAGTTCGTGGTCTCCGGGACAGGGTGGCTATGAGCAGTTCTTC.

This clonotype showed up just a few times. This CDR3 is CASSYSAGRRNTEAFF. In DNA, the CDR3 is TGTGCCAGCAGTTACTCGGCAGGGAGAAGGAACACTGAAGCTTTCTTT. This chain links TRBV6-6 with TRBJ1-1; possible D gene TRBD1, 5 bases. The germline gives CDR1 MNHNY, CDR2 SVGAGI (reference sequence). Trimming pared 0 bases from V and 1 base from J, leaving 12 bases between. The CDR3 covers 16 residues.

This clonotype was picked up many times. For the CDR3, the DNA is TGTGCCAGCAGTTTGGGGGCTAGCGGGAGCTACAATGAGCAGTTCTTC. Amino acid sequence: CASSLGASGSYNEQFF. The rearrangement links TRBV28 to TRBJ2-1, with 10 bases matching TRBD2. This CDR3 contains 16 residues. V shed 3 bases and J 3 bases; nucleotides not matched to a gene: 5. Germline-derived CDR1 and CDR2 are MDHEN and SYDVKM.

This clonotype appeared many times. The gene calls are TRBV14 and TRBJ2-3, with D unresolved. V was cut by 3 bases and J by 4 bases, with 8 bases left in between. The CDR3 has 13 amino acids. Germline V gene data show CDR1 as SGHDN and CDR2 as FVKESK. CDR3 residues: CASSHLGADTQYF. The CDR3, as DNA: TGTGCCAGCAGCCACCTCGGCGCAGATACGCAGTATTTT.

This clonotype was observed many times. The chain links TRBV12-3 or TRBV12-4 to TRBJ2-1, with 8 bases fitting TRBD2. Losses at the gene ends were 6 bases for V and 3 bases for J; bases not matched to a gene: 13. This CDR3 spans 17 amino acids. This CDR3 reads CASRRWEAGAFYNEQFF. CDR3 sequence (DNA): TGTGCCAGCAGGCGGTGGGAAGCGGGGGCCTTCTACAATGAGCAGTTCTTC.

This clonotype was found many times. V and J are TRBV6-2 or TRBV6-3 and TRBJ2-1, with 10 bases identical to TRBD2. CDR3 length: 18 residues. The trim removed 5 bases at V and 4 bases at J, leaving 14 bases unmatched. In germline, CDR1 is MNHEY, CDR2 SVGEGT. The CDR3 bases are TGTGCCAGCAGTCCGATCCCCGCTAGCGGGAGAGCGTACAATGAGCAGTTCTTC. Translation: CASSPIPASGRAYNEQFF.

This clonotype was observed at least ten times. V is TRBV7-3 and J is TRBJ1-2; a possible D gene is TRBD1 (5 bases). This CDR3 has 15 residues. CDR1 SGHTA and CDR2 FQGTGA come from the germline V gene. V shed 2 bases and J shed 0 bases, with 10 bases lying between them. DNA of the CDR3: TGTGCCAGCAGCTTAGGACCGACAGCTAACTATGGCTACACCTTC. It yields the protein CASSLGPTANYGYTF.

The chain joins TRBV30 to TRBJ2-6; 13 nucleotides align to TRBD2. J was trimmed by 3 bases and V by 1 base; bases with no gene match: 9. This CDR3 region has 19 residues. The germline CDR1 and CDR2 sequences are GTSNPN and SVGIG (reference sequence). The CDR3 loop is CAWSATRTSGRFGANVLTF. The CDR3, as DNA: TGTGCCTGGAGTGCCACCCGGACTAGCGGGAGATTTGGGGCCAACGTCCTGACTTTC.

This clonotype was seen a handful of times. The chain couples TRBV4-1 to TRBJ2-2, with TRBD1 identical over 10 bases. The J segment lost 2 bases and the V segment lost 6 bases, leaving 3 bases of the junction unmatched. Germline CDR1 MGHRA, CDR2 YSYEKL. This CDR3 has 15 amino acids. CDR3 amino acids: CASRSTGGNTGELFF. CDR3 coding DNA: TGCGCCAGCAGGTCGACAGGGGGCAACACCGGGGAGCTGTTTTTT.

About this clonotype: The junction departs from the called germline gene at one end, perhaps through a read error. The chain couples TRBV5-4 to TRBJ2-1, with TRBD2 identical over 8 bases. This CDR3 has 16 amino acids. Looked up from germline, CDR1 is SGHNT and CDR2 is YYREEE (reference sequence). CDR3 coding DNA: TGTGCCAGCACCTTGGGGGGCCCTAGCGGGTACAATGAGCAGTTCTTC. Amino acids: CASTLGGPSGYNEQFF. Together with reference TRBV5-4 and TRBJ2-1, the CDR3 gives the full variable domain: ETGVTQSPTHLIKTRGQQVTLRCSSQSGHNTVSWYQQALGQGPQFIFQYYREEENGRGNFPPRFSGLQFPNYSSELNVNALELDDSALYLCASTLGGPSGYNEQFFGPGTRLTVL.

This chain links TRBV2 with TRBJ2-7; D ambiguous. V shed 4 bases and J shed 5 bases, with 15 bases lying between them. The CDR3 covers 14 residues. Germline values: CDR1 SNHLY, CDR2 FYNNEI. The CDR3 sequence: CASSGRPSLNEQYF. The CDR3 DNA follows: TGTGCCAGCAGTGGGAGACCATCACTAAACGAGCAGTACTTC.

CDR3 sequence reads: CASSPEAGENVNTGELFF. The CDR3 nucleotides are TGTGCCAGCAGTCCCGAGGCGGGAGAGAACGTGAACACCGGGGAGCTGTTTTTT. V is TRBV12-3 or TRBV12-4 and J is TRBJ2-2; 7 nucleotides align to TRBD2. J was trimmed by 1 base and V by 5 bases; bases with no gene match: 13. The CDR3 extends over 18 amino acids.

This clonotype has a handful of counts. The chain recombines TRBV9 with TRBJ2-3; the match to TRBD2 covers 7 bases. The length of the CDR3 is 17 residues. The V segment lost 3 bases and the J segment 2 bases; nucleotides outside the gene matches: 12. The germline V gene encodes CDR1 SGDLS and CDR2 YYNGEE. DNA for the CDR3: TGTGCCAGCAGCGGACGGGGAGGGGCCAGATACACAGATACGCAGTATTTT. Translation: CASSGRGGARYTDTQYF. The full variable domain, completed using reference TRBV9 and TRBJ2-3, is DSGVTQTPKHLITATGQRVTLRCSPRSGDLSVYWYQQSLDQGLQFLIQYYNGEERAKGNILERFSAQQFPDLHSELNLSSLELGDSALYFCASSGRGGARYTDTQYFGPGTRLTVL.

Written as DNA, the CDR3 is TGCAGCGTTAGACAGGGTTGGAACACTGAAGCTTTCTTT. It yields the protein CSVRQGWNTEAFF. The rearrangement links TRBV29-1 to TRBJ1-1; 7 nucleotides align to TRBD1. The CDR3 loop spans 13 amino acids. CDR1 is SQVTM and CDR2 is ANQGSEA in the germline V gene. Trimming took 5 bases from V and 1 from J; bases not matched to a gene: 4.

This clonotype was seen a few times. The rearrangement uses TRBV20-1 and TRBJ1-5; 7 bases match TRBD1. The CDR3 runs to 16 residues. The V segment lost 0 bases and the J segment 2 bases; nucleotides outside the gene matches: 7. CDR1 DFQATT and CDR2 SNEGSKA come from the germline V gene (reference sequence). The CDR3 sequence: CSARDLRGLGNQPQHF. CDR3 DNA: TGCAGTGCTAGAGACCTTAGGGGGCTAGGCAATCAGCCCCAGCATTTT.

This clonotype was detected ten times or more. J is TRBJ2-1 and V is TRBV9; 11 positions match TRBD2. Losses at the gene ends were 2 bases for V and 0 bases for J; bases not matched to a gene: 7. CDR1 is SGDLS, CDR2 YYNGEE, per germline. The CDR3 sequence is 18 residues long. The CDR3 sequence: CASSVELAGVSSYNEQFF. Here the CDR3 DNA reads TGTGCCAGCAGCGTTGAACTAGCGGGAGTAAGCTCCTACAATGAGCAGTTCTTC.

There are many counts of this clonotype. The CDR3: CASSAQAYEQYF. CDR3 bases: TGTGCCAGCTCGGCACAGGCCTACGAGCAGTACTTC. The V call is TRBV18, the J call TRBJ2-7; TRBD1 is a possible D gene (5 bases). The CDR3 contains 12 residues. Trimming pared 6 bases from V and 2 bases from J, leaving 8 bases between. Germline V CDR1 and CDR2: KGHSH, LQKENI.

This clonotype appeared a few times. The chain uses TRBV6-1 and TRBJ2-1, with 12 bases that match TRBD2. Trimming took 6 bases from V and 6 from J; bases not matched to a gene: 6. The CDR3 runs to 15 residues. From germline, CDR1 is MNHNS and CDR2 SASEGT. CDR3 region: CASSTTSGGTNEQFF. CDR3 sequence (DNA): TGTGCCAGCAGCACCACTAGCGGGGGGACCAATGAGCAGTTCTTC.

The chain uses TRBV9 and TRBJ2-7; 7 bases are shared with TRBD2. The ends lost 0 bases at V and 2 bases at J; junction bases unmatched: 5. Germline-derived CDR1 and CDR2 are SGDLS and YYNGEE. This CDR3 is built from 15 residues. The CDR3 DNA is TGTGCCAGCAGCGTAGGGGGGGGTTTAACCTACGAGCAGTACTTC. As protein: CASSVGGGLTYEQYF.

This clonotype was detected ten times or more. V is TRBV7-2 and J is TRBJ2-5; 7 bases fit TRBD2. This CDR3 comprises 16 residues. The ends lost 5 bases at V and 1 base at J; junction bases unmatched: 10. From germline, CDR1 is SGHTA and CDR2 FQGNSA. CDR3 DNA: TGTGCCAGCAGCCTTTCGGCGGGAGCAGGCCAAGAGACCCAGTACTTC. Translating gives CASSLSAGAGQETQYF.

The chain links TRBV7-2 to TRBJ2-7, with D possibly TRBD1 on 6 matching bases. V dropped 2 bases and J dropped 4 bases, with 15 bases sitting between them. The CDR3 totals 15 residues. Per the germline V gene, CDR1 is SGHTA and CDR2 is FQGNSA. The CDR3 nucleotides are TGTGCCAGCAGCTTAAGCCGGACAAGGGGGTACGAGCAGTACTTC. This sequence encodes CASSLSRTRGYEQYF. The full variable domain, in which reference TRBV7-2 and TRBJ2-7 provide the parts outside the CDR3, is GAGVSQSPSNKVTEKGKDVELRCDPISGHTALYWYRQSLGQGLEFLIYFQGNSAPDKSGLPSDRFSAERTGGSVSTLTIQRTQQEDSAVYLCASSLSRTRGYEQYFGPGTRLTVT.

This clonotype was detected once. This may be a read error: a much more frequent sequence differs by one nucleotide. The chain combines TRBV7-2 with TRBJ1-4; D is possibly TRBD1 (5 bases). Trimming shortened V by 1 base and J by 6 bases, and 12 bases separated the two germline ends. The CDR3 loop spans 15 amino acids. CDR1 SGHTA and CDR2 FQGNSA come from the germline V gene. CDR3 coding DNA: TGTGCCAGCAGCTTAGACCGGGGGGGTGATGAAAAACTGTTTTTT. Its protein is CASSLDRGGDEKLFF.

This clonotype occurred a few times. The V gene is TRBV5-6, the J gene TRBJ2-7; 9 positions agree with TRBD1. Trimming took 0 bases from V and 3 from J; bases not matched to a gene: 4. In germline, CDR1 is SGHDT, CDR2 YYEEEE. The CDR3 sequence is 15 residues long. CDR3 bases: TGTGCCAGCAGCTTGGCCCCGGGACAGGGCTACGAGCAGTACTTC. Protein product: CASSLAPGQGYEQYF.

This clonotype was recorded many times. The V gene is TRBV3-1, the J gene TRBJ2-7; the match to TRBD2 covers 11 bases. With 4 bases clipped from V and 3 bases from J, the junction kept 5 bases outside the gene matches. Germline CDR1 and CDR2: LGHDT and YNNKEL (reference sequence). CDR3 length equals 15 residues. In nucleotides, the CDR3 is TGTGCCAGCAGCCGGACTAGCGGGTACGTCTACGAGCAGTACTTC. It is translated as CASSRTSGYVYEQYF.

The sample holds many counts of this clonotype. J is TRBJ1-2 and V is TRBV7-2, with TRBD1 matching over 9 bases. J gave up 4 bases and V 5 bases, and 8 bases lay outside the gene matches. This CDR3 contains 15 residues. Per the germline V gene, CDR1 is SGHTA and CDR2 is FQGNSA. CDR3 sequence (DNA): TGTGCCAGCAGCCGAACGGGACAGGGACTCTATGGCTACACCTTC. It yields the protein CASSRTGQGLYGYTF.

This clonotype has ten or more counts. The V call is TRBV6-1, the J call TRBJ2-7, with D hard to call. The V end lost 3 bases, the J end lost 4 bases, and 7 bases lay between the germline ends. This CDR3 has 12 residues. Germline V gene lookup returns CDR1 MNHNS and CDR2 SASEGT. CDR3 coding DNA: TGTGCCAGCAGTGAGAAGGGATACGAGCAGTACTTC. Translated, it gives CASSEKGYEQYF.

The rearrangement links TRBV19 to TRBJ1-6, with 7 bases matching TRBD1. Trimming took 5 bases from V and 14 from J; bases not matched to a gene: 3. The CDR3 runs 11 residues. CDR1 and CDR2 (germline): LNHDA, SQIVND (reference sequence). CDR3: CASSDDRALHF. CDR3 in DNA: TGTGCCAGTAGTGACGACAGGGCCCTCCACTTT.